Here is one T cell receptor beta chain with its context. Original processing notes: Reference gene primer amplification in the assay estimated nucleated cell counts. Sequenced by immunoSEQ multiplex PCR; TCRdb stores in-frame clones only, minus some. The V and J calls and clone size were taken over from that table, and D and trimming were inferred from the DNA. The sample shows around 140,000 clones, 80% to 85% of them seen only once. This entry is derived from a study of blood T cell repertoires in COVID-19. Study-level information: Samples came from the United States, Italy and Spain, spanning acute and convalescent COVID-19. From T cells, B-cell-depleted T cells, or PBMCs came the material, which was cDNA or gDNA.

V gave up 10 bases and J gave up 0 bases, with 13 bases separating them. From germline, CDR1 is MNHEY and CDR2 SMNVEV (reference sequence). This CDR3 has 14 residues. This clonotype was obtained from a man aged 25 to 40 with COVID-19, enrolled during active disease. The sample consisted of peripheral blood. The chain couples TRBV27 to TRBJ1-5; weak D call: TRBD1 (6 bases). CDR3 DNA: TGTGCCACCCAGACAGGAGATAGCAATCAGCCCCAGCATTTT. This encodes CATQTGDSNQPQHF.